Here is one T cell receptor (beta chain) with its context. This clone came up a few times. Its target antigen remains unknown. The sample holds no much larger clone one base away, and base qualities are not on file. Each donor gave one peripheral blood draw, averaging about 120 mL, which was collected into heparinised tubes. A BD FACSAria II was used to sort naive, central memory, regulatory and stem cell-like memory CD4+ T cells with a panel that included CD45RO, CCR7, CD25, CD127, CD95 and CD27. Purity was above 95% for every sorted population. PBMCs were separated immediately by Lymphoprep density gradient centrifugation and were stained directly, without being cultured. So that batch effects would be minimized, each experiment stained and sorted samples in pairs, pairing one healthy donor with one patient. The entire amount of isolated RNA was reverse transcribed using the High Capacity cDNA Reverse Transcription Kit, so the sequenced TCRB transcripts were expressed ones. Naive, central memory and regulatory T cell samples underwent deep immunoSEQ sequencing, averaging about 3.57 million total reads per sample. Sorted cells were lysed in RLT buffer and RNA was extracted with DNase-treated RNeasy Micro or Mini kits, depending on cell number. To prevent cross-contamination, each cell subset was processed individually, whereas patient and healthy donor samples were processed jointly. Using the immunoSEQ multiplex PCR, TCRB sequences were amplified from cDNA into 87-bp fragments spanning the CDR3 region. Sequencing of the amplicons was done on the Illumina HiSeq platform. From the authors' description of their analysis: Synthetic template baselines were used to correct PCR bias computationally, reads within Hamming distance 2 were collapsed together, and singletons that could not be merged were discarded. By aligning reads against IMGT, V, D and J genes, CDR3 length, and insertions or deletions at six rearrangement sites were assigned. Clonotype counts were normalized to sorted cell number within each subset before computing true diversity and Gini coefficients with the tcR R package. The overlap coefficient, calculated on TCRB nucleotide sequences, was used to measure repertoire sharing. The clones in this table, taken by TCRdb from immuneACCESS, are in-frame only. Not every clone is retained; where verified, under half of the shortfall comes from an unresolved V gene, and the cause of the rest is unknown. V and J calls and clone size are as listed in that table; D and trimming were resolved from the DNA. Present in this sample are around 140,000 clones, roughly an eighth of which were seen just once. The top ten hold 1.3% of the sample.

Relative to germline, V is missing 11 bases and J is missing 3 bases, with 12 bases of the junction outside any gene match. CDR3 length: 14 amino acids, cysteine to phenylalanine. Solely the CDR3 DNA is kept, with 42 bases framed from the first base. The data originate from a study of beta chain features in type 1 diabetes (dated 2018 in TCRdb). Study-level background: No differences in mean age, gender distribution, total cell number or subset yield were found between patients and healthy donors. Regulatory and stem cell-like memory subsets were obtained from only 8 patients and roughly 8 healthy donors, while naive and central memory subsets were obtained from all 30 or so donors. Across all samples, 107,917,701 sorted cells were examined, and cell number per subset correlated strongly with RNA yield. The study compared TCRB repertoires of sorted circulating CD4+ T cell subsets between recently diagnosed type 1 diabetes patients and matched healthy donors.

The full study reports these points: Because the HLA sub-analyses included only small numbers of individuals, any influence of HLA type on TCRB rearrangement was left unresolved. Patients with type 1 diabetes made fewer insertions and deleted more nucleotides at VDJ recombination sites, implying thymic rearrangement abnormalities. PCR may preferentially amplify shorter templates, but because patient and control samples were amplified and corrected together, any resulting skew would affect both groups equally. Naive, central memory and regulatory TCRB repertoires appeared more similar among patients than among healthy donors. In all four CD4+ subsets, TCRB CDR3 length was moderately but significantly shorter in type 1 diabetes patients. Because cDNA rather than genomic DNA was sequenced, highly expressing activated cells could have been over-represented, although no difference in activation and CD3 levels was found between groups.

The sequence was collected from a man aged 18-30 years with type 1 diabetes. The sequence joins TRBV23-1 to TRBJ2-7; TRBD1 matches 8 bases in the middle. TRBV23-1 is an ORF, with its function uncertain. Sequenced: central memory CD4+ T cells from blood. The DNA is as follows: TGCGCCCTCGGGCCCCCACAGGGGGACTACGAGCAGTACTTC. It codes for CALGPPQGDYEQYF.